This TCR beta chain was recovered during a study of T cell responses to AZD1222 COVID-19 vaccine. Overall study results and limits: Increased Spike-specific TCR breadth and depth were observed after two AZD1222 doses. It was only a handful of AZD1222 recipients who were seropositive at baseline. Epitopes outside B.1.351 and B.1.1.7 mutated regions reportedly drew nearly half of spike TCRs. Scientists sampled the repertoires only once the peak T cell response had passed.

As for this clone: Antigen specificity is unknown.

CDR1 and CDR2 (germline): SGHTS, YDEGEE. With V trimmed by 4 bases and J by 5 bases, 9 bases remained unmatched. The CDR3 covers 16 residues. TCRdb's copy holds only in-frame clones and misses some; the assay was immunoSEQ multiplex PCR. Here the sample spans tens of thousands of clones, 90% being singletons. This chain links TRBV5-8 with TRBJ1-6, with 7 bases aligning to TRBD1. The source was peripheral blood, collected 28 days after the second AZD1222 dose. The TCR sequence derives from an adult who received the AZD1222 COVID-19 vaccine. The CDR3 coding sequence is TGTGCCAGCAGCACCGGGACAGTTAGTAATAATTCACCCCTCCACTTT. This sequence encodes CASSTGTVSNNSPLHF.